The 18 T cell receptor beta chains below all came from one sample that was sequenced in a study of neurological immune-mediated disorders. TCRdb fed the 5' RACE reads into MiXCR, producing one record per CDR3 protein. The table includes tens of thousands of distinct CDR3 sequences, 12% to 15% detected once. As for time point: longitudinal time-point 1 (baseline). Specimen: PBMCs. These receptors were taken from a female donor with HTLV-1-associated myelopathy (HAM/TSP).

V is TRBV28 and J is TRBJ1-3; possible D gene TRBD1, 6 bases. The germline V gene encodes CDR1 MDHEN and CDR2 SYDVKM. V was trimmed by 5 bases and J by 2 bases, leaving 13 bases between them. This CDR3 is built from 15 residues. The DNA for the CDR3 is TGTGCCAGCAGTCCCACAGGGTTGCCTGGAAACACCATATATTTT. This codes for CASSPTGLPGNTIYF. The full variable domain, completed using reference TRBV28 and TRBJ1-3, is DVKVTQSSRYLVKRTGEKVFLECVQDMDHENMFWYRQDPGLGLRLIYFSYDVKMKEKGDIPEGYSVSREKKERFSLILESASTNQTSMYLCASSPTGLPGNTIYFGEGSWLTVV.

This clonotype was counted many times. DNA of the CDR3: TGTGCCAGCAGTTACTCGGGTTTGGCTAATGAAAAACTGTTTTTT. As protein: CASSYSGLANEKLFF. The genes are TRBV6-6 and TRBJ1-4; D gene ambiguous. This CDR3 comprises 15 residues. V was cut by 0 bases and J by 3 bases, with 8 bases left in between. Per germline, CDR1 MNHNY and CDR2 SVGAGI (reference sequence).

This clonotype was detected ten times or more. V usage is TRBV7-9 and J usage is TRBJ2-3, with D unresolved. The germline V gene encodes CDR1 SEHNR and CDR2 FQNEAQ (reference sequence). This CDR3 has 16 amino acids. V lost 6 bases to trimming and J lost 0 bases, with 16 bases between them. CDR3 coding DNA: TGTGCCAGCAGTGTGGGATCTTCCTTCAGCACAGATACGCAGTATTTT. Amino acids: CASSVGSSFSTDTQYF.

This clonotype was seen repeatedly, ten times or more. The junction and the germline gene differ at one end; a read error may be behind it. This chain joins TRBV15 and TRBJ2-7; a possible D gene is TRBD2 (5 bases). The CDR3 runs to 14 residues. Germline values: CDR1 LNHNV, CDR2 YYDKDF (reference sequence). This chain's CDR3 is CATRRDTGTYEQYF. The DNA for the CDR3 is TGTGCCACCAGGAGAGACACGGGGACCTACGAGCAGTACTTC. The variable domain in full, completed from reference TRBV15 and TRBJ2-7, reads DAMVIQNPRYQVTQFGKPVTLSCSQTLNHNVMYWYQQKSSQAPKLLFHYYDKDFNNEADTPDNFQSRRPNTSFCFLDIRSPGLGDTAMYLCATRRDTGTYEQYFGPGTRLTVT.

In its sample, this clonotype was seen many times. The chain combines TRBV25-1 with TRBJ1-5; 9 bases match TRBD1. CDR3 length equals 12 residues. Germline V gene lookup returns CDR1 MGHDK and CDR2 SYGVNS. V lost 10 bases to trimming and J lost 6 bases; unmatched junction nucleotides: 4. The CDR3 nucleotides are TGTGCCAAACCACAGGGGGCTCAGCCCCAGCATTTT. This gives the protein CAKPQGAQPQHF.

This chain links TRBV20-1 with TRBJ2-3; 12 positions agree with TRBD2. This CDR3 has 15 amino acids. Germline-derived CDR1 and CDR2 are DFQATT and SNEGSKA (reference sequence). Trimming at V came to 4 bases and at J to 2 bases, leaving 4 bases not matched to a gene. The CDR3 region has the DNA TGCAGTGCTATCGGACTAGCGGGATTCACAGATACGCAGTATTTT. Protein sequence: CSAIGLAGFTDTQYF.

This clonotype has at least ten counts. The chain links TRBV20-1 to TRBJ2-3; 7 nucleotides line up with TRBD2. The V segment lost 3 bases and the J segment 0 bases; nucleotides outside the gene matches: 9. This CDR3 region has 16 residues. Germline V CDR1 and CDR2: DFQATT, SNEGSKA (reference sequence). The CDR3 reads CSARKGSGESTDTQYF. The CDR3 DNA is TGCAGTGCTAGGAAAGGGAGCGGGGAGAGCACAGATACGCAGTATTTT.

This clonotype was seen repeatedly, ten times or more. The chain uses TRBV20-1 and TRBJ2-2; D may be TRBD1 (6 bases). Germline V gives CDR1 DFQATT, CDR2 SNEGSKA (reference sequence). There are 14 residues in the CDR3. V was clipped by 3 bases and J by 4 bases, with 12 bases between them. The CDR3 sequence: CSARRQGITGELFF. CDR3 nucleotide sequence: TGCAGTGCTAGGCGCCAGGGGATCACCGGGGAGCTGTTTTTT.

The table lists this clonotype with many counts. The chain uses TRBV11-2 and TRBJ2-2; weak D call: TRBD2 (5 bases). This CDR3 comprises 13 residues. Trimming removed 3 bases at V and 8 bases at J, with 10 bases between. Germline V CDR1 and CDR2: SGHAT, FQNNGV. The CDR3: CASSFGGGGELFF. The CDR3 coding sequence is TGTGCCAGCAGCTTCGGCGGCGGGGGGGAGCTGTTTTTT.

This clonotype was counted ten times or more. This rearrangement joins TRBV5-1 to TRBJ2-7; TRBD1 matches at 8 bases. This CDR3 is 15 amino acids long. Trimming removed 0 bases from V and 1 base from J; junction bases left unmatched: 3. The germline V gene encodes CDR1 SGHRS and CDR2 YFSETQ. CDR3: CASSLVQGASYEQYF. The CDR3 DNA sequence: TGCGCCAGCAGCTTGGTCCAGGGGGCTTCCTACGAGCAGTACTTC.

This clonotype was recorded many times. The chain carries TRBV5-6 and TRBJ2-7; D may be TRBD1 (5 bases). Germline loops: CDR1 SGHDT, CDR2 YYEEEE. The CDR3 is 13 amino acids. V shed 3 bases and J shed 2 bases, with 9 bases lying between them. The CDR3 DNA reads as TGTGCCAGCAGCTACACAGGCCCCTACGAGCAGTACTTC. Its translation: CASSYTGPYEQYF.

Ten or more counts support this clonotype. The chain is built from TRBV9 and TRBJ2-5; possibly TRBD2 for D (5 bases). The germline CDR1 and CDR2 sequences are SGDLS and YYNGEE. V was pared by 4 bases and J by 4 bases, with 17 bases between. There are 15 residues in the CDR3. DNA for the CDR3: TGTGCCAGCAGCTTTGGACTCGGGTGGGGAGAGACCCAGTACTTC. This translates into CASSFGLGWGETQYF.

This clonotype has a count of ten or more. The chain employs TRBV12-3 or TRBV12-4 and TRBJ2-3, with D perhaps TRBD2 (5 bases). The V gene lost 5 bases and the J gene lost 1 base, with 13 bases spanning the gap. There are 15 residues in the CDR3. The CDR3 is CASSLYSEGTDTQYF. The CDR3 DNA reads TGTGCCAGCAGTCTGTATAGCGAGGGCACAGATACGCAGTATTTT.

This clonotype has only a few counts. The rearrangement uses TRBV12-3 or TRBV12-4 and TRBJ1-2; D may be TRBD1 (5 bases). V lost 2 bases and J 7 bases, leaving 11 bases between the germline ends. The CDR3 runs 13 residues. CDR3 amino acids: CASSLKGTGGYTF. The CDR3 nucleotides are TGTGCCAGCAGTTTAAAGGGGACGGGTGGCTACACCTTC.

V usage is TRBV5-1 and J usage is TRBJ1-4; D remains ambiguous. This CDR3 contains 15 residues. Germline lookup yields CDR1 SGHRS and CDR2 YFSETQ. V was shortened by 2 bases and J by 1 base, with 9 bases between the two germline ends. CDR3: CASSFQFQTNEKLFF. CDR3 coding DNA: TGCGCCAGCAGCTTTCAGTTTCAAACTAATGAAAAACTGTTTTTT. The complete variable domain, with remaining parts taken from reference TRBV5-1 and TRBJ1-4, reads KAGVTQTPRYLIKTRGQQVTLSCSPISGHRSVSWYQQTPGQGLQFLFEYFSETQRNKGNFPGRFSGRQFSNSRSEMNVSTLELGDSALYLCASSFQFQTNEKLFFGSGTQLSVL.

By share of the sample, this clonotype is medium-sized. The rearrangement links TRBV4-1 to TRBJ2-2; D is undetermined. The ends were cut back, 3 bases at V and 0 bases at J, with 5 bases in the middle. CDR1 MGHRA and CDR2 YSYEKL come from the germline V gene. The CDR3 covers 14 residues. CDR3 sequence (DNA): TGCGCCAGCAGCCACAGTGCGAACACCGGGGAGCTGTTTTTT. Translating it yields CASSHSANTGELFF.

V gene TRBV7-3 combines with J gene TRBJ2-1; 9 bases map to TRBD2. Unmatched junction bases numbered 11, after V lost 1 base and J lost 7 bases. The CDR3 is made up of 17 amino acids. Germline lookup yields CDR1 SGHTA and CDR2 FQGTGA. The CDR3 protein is CASSLKNGLAGTNEQFF. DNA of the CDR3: TGTGCCAGCAGCTTAAAGAACGGGCTAGCGGGAACGAATGAGCAGTTCTTC.

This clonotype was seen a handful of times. CDR3 in DNA: TGTGCCAGCATCCCCAGGGTAGCGGCAGATACGCAGTATTTT. Residues: CASIPRVAADTQYF. This chain joins TRBV6-2 or TRBV6-3 and TRBJ2-3; weak D call: TRBD2 (6 bases). The CDR3 sequence is 14 residues long. With 7 bases removed from V and 4 bases from J, the gap between germline ends came to 15 bases. Germline V gene lookup returns CDR1 MNHEY and CDR2 SVGEGT.